The subject of this entry is one T cell receptor beta chain. Its antigen is not known. This record comes from a study of cytomegalovirus exposure and HLA in healthy donors. Study at large: The roughly 700 first-cohort repertoires shared a platform with the 130 or so validation repertoires, as reported in a later analysis.

Study-wide findings and caveats: The finding came from a later analysis; first-cohort TCR clusters tended to co-occur in the 95 to 150 validation repertoires. In vitro, three CMV-associated chains proved specific for CMV antigens.

The assay was immunoSEQ multiplex PCR, and TCRdb's table has in-frame clones only and misses some. The sample records about 240,000 clones, around nine tenths being singletons. The CDR3 has 12 amino acids. CDR1 and CDR2 from the germline V gene are SNHLY and FYNNEI. The V and J ends lost 5 bases and 10 bases, in that order; junction bases with no gene match: 2. The donors belonged to the roughly 110-subject validation cohort, separate from the roughly 650-subject first cohort. Sequencing was done on a sample of PBMCs. This rearrangement joins TRBV2 to TRBJ2-1; 10 bases agree with TRBD2. This clonotype was obtained from a man between 18 and 35 years old in good health and CMV-seronegative. The chain's CDR3 is CASSPGLAEQFF. As DNA, the CDR3 is TGTGCCAGCAGTCCGGGACTAGCGGAGCAGTTCTTC. The variable domain in full, completed from reference TRBV2 and TRBJ2-1, reads EPEVTQTPSHQVTQMGQEVILRCVPISNHLYFYWYRQILGQKVEFLVSFYNNEISEKSEIFDDQFSVERPDGSNFTLKIRSTKLEDSAMYFCASSPGLAEQFFGPGTRLTVL.